This T cell receptor (beta chain) was profiled in a study of control samples from healthy donors and cancer patients. The trim removed 1 base at V and 7 bases at J, leaving 6 bases unmatched. Germline-derived CDR1 and CDR2 are LGHDT and YNNKEL (reference sequence). The CDR3 consists of 15 residues. Here immunoSEQ multiplex PCR was the method, and the copy in TCRdb shows in-frame clones only, minus some. The sample holds 70,000 to 80,000 clones; roughly 90% are singletons and the top ten take about 2%. The receptor was derived from a woman in her sixties with head and neck cancer. Sequencing was done on a sample of PBMCs. The V gene is TRBV3-1 (or the pseudogene TRBV3-2), the J gene TRBJ1-4, with 7 bases lining up with TRBD1. CDR3 protein: CASSQARQGPEKLFF. The CDR3 DNA follows: TGTGCCAGCAGCCAAGCAAGACAGGGCCCTGAAAAACTGTTTTTT.